The rows below give T cell receptor beta chains drawn from one sample of a study of control samples from healthy donors and cancer patients. TCRdb's table, derived via immunoSEQ multiplex PCR, lists solely in-frame clones and lacks some. The sample consists of 50,000 to 55,000 clones, about 90% of them appearing once. The sequenced material came from PBMCs. These receptors originate from a man aged 60 to 75 with head and neck cancer. CDR3s include the opening cysteine and the closing phenylalanine or tryptophan. A D gene is named only where the DNA matches it firmly. The listing skips clone size in some rows; elsewhere it reads once, few, many or a size class.

clone_size	d_call	v_call	j_call	cdr3_aa	cdr3_nt
.	.	TRBV28	TRBJ1-2	CASREGFGYTF	TGTGCCAGCAGAGAGGGATTCGGCTACACCTTC
.	.	TRBV2	TRBJ2-1	CASSYGTPSYNEQFF	TGTGCCAGCAGCTATGGGACACCCTCCTACAATGAGCAGTTCTTC
.	TRBD1	TRBV19	TRBJ1-5	CASNRGEGNQPQHF	TGTGCCAGTAACAGGGGAGAGGGTAATCAGCCCCAGCATTTT
.	.	TRBV10-3	TRBJ1-2	CAIRRGEQGAYGYTF	TGTGCCATCAGGAGGGGGGAACAGGGCGCCTATGGCTACACCTTC
.	TRBD1	TRBV19	TRBJ2-4	CASSKGQGLGGIQYF	TGTGCCAGTAGTAAGGGACAGGGGCTTGGTGGCATTCAGTACTTC
.	.	TRBV29-1	TRBJ1-1	CSVDEQGGTEAFF	TGCAGCGTTGATGAGCAGGGCGGCACTGAAGCTTTCTTT
.	.	TRBV4-2	TRBJ2-3	CASSQDGRGSDTQYF	TGTGCCAGCAGCCAAGACGGCAGGGGCTCAGATACGCAGTATTTT
.	.	TRBV18	TRBJ2-7	CASSRRGVPAGGSEQYF	TGTGCCAGCTCACGCCGCGGGGTGCCAGCAGGAGGGAGCGAGCAGTACTTC
.	.	TRBV4-2	TRBJ1-1	CASSQDRQGGTEAFF	TGTGCCAGCAGCCAAGATAGGCAGGGAGGGACTGAAGCTTTCTTT
once	.	TRBV6-2/TRBV6-3	TRBJ1-5	CASSRLGRNFDSNQPQHF	TGTGCCAGCAGCAGATTGGGTAGGAATTTTGATAGCAATCAGCCCCAGCATTTT
once	.	TRBV15	TRBJ1-2	CATSRTGRNYGYTF	TGTGCCACCAGCAGAACCGGAAGGAACTATGGCTACACCTTC
few	.	TRBV7-9	TRBJ2-5	CASSSLRVQETQYF	TGTGCCAGCAGCTCCCTTCGGGTCCAAGAGACCCAGTACTTC
.	.	TRBV13	TRBJ1-1	CASSLRATDTFGAFF	TGTGCCAGCAGCTTAAGGGCGACGGACACCTTTGGAGCTTTCTTT
.	.	TRBV3-1/TRBV3-2	TRBJ2-6	CASSQYAGPYSGANVLTF	TGTGCCAGCAGCCAGTACGCGGGTCCCTACTCTGGGGCCAACGTCCTGACTTTC
.	.	TRBV27	TRBJ2-6	CASSWSGSSGANVLTF	TGTGCCAGCAGTTGGAGCGGAAGCTCTGGGGCCAACGTCCTGACTTTC
.	.	TRBV7-6	TRBJ2-7	CASSLDPLGRSYEQYF	TGTGCCAGCAGCTTAGACCCTTTAGGGAGGTCCTACGAGCAGTACTTC
.	.	TRBV19	TRBJ1-1	CASKRGGTEAFF	TGTGCCAGTAAAAGGGGGGGCACTGAAGCTTTCTTT
.	.	TRBV7-9	TRBJ2-2	CASSNDGAATLFF	TGTGCCAGCAGTAATGACGGGGCTGCGACGCTGTTTTTT
.	.	TRBV7-2	TRBJ1-6	CASSEDTRSSYNSPLHF	TGTGCCAGCAGCGAGGATACTAGGAGCTCCTATAATTCACCCCTCCACTTT
.	TRBD1	TRBV27	TRBJ2-3	CASSLYRGGTGTQYF	TGTGCCAGCAGTTTATACAGGGGTGGGACAGGTACGCAGTATTTT
.	TRBD1	TRBV6-5	TRBJ2-7	CASSTRQGLYEQYF	TGTGCCAGCAGTACGAGACAGGGCTTGTACGAGCAGTACTTC
.	TRBD2	TRBV5-6	TRBJ2-5	CASSLETSGVSETQYF	TGTGCCAGCAGCTTGGAGACTAGCGGCGTCTCGGAGACCCAGTACTTC
.	.	TRBV6-5	TRBJ1-2	CASSDRSRVGYGYTF	TGTGCCAGCAGCGATAGGAGTAGGGTCGGCTATGGCTACACCTTC
.	TRBD2	TRBV7-2	TRBJ2-3	CASSLGASGGTDTQYF	TGTGCCAGCAGCTTAGGTGCTAGCGGGGGCACAGATACGCAGTATTTT
.	.	TRBV4-2	TRBJ2-3	CASSQDLRITDTQYF	TGTGCCAGCAGCCAAGACTTGAGGATCACAGATACGCAGTATTTT
.	.	TRBV2	TRBJ1-5	CASSELRPNNQPQHF	TGTGCCAGCAGTGAACTTCGACCCAACAATCAGCCCCAGCATTTT
once	TRBD2	TRBV11-2	TRBJ2-5	CASSLRGLAGPQETQYF	TGTGCCAGCAGCTTACGAGGGCTAGCGGGCCCACAAGAGACCCAGTACTTC
.	.	TRBV6-5	TRBJ2-7	CASSPRQKSKYEQYF	TGTGCCAGCAGTCCTCGACAGAAGTCCAAATACGAGCAGTACTTC
.	TRBD2	TRBV3-1/TRBV3-2	TRBJ2-1	CASSHGLAGGNEQFF	TGTGCCAGCAGCCACGGACTAGCGGGAGGAAATGAGCAGTTCTTC
once	.	TRBV11-1	TRBJ1-2	CASSPPGTENYGYTF	TGTGCCAGCAGCCCTCCCGGGACGGAGAACTATGGCTACACCTTC
.	.	TRBV7-9	TRBJ2-4	CASSLAGNIQYF	TGTGCCAGCAGCTTAGCAGGAAACATTCAGTACTTC
.	.	TRBV11-2	TRBJ2-2	CASSLSGHPLTGELFF	TGTGCCAGCAGCTTATCCGGACACCCACTCACCGGGGAGCTGTTTTTT
.	TRBD2	TRBV5-1	TRBJ2-6	CASSLGGGGANVLTF	TGCGCCAGCAGCTTGGGCGGGGGTGGGGCCAACGTCCTGACTTTC
.	TRBD1	TRBV12-3/TRBV12-4	TRBJ1-1	CASSQGAQAFF	TGTGCCAGCAGCCAGGGGGCCCAAGCTTTCTTT
.	TRBD1	TRBV7-9	TRBJ1-2	CASSLRGQSSNYGYTF	TGTGCCAGCAGCTTAAGGGGGCAGAGCTCTAACTATGGCTACACCTTC
.	TRBD1	TRBV5-1	TRBJ2-3	CASSPGTGGGDTQYF	TGCGCCAGCAGCCCCGGGACAGGGGGCGGTGATACGCAGTATTTT
.	.	TRBV6-2/TRBV6-3	TRBJ1-6	CASSYSRLSSYNSPLHF	TGTGCCAGCAGTTACTCAAGACTCTCCTCCTATAATTCACCCCTCCACTTT
.	TRBD1	TRBV29-1	TRBJ2-3	CSVDRTGDSTDTQYF	TGCAGCGTTGATAGGACAGGGGATAGCACAGATACGCAGTATTTT
.	TRBD1	TRBV7-2	TRBJ1-6	CASSLAPGRGLSSSYNSPLHF	TGTGCCAGCAGCTTAGCGCCTGGGAGGGGGCTATCCAGCTCCTATAATTCACCCCTCCACTTT
.	.	TRBV7-2	TRBJ1-2	CASSLAQGNYGYTF	TGTGCCAGCAGCTTAGCGCAGGGTAACTATGGCTACACCTTC
.	TRBD1	TRBV13	TRBJ2-7	CASSITGTGGFGEQYF	TGTGCCAGCAGCATAACCGGGACAGGGGGTTTCGGGGAGCAGTACTTC
.	TRBD1	TRBV5-1	TRBJ2-7	CASSVDGTGYEQYF	TGCGCCAGCAGCGTGGACGGGACAGGCTACGAGCAGTACTTC
.	TRBD1	TRBV19	TRBJ2-2	CASTPGRDRATGELFF	TGTGCCAGTACTCCGGGCCGGGACAGGGCGACCGGGGAGCTGTTTTTT
.	.	TRBV6-2/TRBV6-3	TRBJ2-7	CASSRTTGTYEQYF	TGTGCCAGCAGCCGGACGACAGGAACCTACGAGCAGTACTTC
.	TRBD1	TRBV28	TRBJ2-2	CASSGTDRGNTGELFF	TGTGCCAGCAGCGGAACGGACAGGGGGAACACCGGGGAGCTGTTTTTT
.	.	TRBV6-2/TRBV6-3	TRBJ1-1	CASSMTKANTEAFF	TGTGCCAGCAGTATGACAAAAGCCAACACTGAAGCTTTCTTT
.	TRBD2	TRBV14	TRBJ2-7	CASSQGGSQYF	TGTGCCAGCAGCCAAGGCGGGAGTCAGTACTTC
.	.	TRBV12-3/TRBV12-4	TRBJ2-5	CASSLESTETQYF	TGTGCCAGCAGTTTAGAAAGCACAGAGACCCAGTACTTC
.	TRBD2	TRBV5-4	TRBJ2-7	CASSLYGLAAYEQYF	TGTGCCAGCAGCTTGTATGGACTAGCGGCCTACGAGCAGTACTTC
once	.	TRBV29-1	TRBJ1-1	CSVQGIGAFF	TGCAGCGTGCAGGGGATCGGGGCTTTCTTT
.	.	TRBV6-5	TRBJ1-5	CASTPSSGNQPQHF	TGTGCCAGCACACCTTCCTCGGGCAATCAGCCCCAGCATTTT